This TCR beta chain was identified in a study of identical twins (dated by TCRdb to between 2015 and 2016). Study-level background: TCR alpha and beta repertoires from monozygotic twins, unrelated adults of various ages and cord blood were deep-sequenced to test whether fetal clonotypes persist. To rule out contamination, replicate twin experiments were performed at different times with different library preparation protocols.

Study-wide findings and limitations: Because the same donors could not be followed over many years, conclusions were based on cross-sectional statistical analysis. Abundant cord blood beta clonotypes carried fewer insertions; young adult naive repertoires showed a weaker similar trend, while memory repertoires showed none. Zero-insertion analyses could be partly confounded by invariant T cells such as MAIT and iNKT, though diverse VJ usage argued against such confounding for most clonotypes. Out-of-frame TCR alpha sharing in monozygotic twins was systematically underestimated by recombination models, whereas sharing between unrelated individuals was in agreement with the recombination models. Out-of-frame TCR alpha sequences shared between twins showed an excess of low generation-probability sequences compared with coincidental sharing between unrelated individuals. A weaker excess of twin sharing was found in beta out-of-frame sequences because the signal-to-noise ratio was lowered by fewer shared sequences.

V is shortened by 2 bases, J by 3 bases, and the region joining them spans 17 bases. The CDR3 spans 16 residues, from the cysteine through the phenylalanine. Only CDR3 DNA remains: 48 bases, in frame from the first base. The CDR1 and CDR2 encoded by the germline V gene are MDHEN and SYDVKM. In this sample, this clonotype turned up many times. Its specific antigen is unknown. Per-base quality was not reported, and no clone a single base away is much larger than it. The library came from 5' RACE. TCRdb lists the instrument as Illumina HiSeq 2000. A universal primer binding site was introduced by template switching, and a unique molecular identifier was present in the final cDNA, enabling accurate counting of TCR cDNA molecules. Specific primers in the conserved constant-segment region were used to synthesize first-strand cDNA for TCR alpha and beta chains. To control for contamination, every cDNA library carried two barcodes: a SMART-Mk sample barcode plus Illumina barcodes. TruSeq adapter sequences, together with Illumina sample barcodes, were added in two successive PCR steps. The TCR alpha and beta cDNA libraries were sequenced on the Illumina HiSeq platform using custom primers. Processing in the source paper ran as follows. MiGEC was used to process raw reads and extract unique molecular identifiers, and MiXCR was used to find CDR3 positions. Recombination models were inferred per individual with the repgenHMM and IGoR tools using an EM algorithm. The tcR package in R was used for shared clonotype analysis, with sharing normalized by the product of cloneset sizes. Out-of-frame nonproductive sequences were analyzed to study raw recombination free of thymic and clonal selection effects. Clones were called with MiXCR by TCRdb after fastp trimmed the public reads at Q25, and only in-frame beta chains were retained. A single entry per CDR3 protein holds the most common genes and DNA from its merged rows. TCRdb's processing, not the authors', yielded these V and J calls. The sample data list under 450,000 distinct CDR3 sequences, and around 20% of these were observed just once. The top ten clones comprise roughly 12% of the sample.

Every donor was a healthy Caucasian. Three unrelated non-twin adults were also sequenced: a male aged 18 to 30, a male aged 50 to 60 and a female aged 50 to 60. Miltenyi CD45RO+ enrichment and human naive T-cell isolation kits were used to isolate memory (CD45RO+) and naive T cells from PBMC. The V and J genes are TRBV28 and TRBJ2-7; a tentative D call is TRBD2 (6 bases match). The sequence was obtained from a man aged 45-65 years in good health. The specimen sequenced was naive T cells sorted from blood. The meaning of the sample's cell subset or site label: cells isolated with a human naive T-cell isolation kit. The DNA reads as follows: TGTGCCAGCAGTTTAACTAGAGAGTACGGGGGCTACGAGCAGTACTTC. Translated, this gives CASSLTREYGGYEQYF.